These 14 T cell receptor beta chains were all obtained from the same sample, sequenced in a study of blood T cell repertoires in COVID-19 (dated by TCRdb to about 2020). The library was produced with the immunoSEQ multiplex PCR assay. The table was pulled from immuneACCESS by TCRdb, which kept in-frame rearrangements only. Such tables lose some clones; where checked, under half of the loss comes from unresolved V genes, and the rest has no known cause. Here the sample has about 190,000 clones; around four fifths occur a single time. The top ten clones comprise less than 20% of the sample. Sequencing was carried out using peripheral blood. The source of these receptors is a human donor in a cohort sampled during active COVID-19.

The J gene is TRBJ2-5, the V gene TRBV5-5; 9 bases line up with TRBD1. The ends lost 4 bases at V and 1 base at J; junction bases unmatched: 2. The CDR3 consists of 14 residues. Germline-derived CDR1 and CDR2 are SGHKS and YYEKEE (reference sequence). The CDR3 loop reads CASSRTGVQETQYF. Here the CDR3 DNA reads TGTGCCAGCAGCCGGACAGGGGTCCAAGAGACCCAGTACTTC.

V and J are TRBV7-6 and TRBJ2-3; maybe TRBD2 (7 bases). V lost 1 base, J lost 2 bases, and 13 bases lay in between. Germline V gene data show CDR1 as SGHVS and CDR2 as FNYEAQ. The CDR3 is 16 residues long. In DNA, the CDR3 is TGTGCCAGCAGCTTAGGCGCGGGGGCCTACACAGATACGCAGTATTTT. Its protein product is CASSLGAGAYTDTQYF. Variable domain in full (rest from reference TRBV7-6 and TRBJ2-3): GAGVSQSPRYKVTKRGQDVALRCDPISGHVSLYWYRQALGQGPEFLTYFNYEAQQDKSGLPNDRFSAERPEGSISTLTIQRTEQRDSAMYRCASSLGAGAYTDTQYFGPGTRLTVL.

The chain carries TRBV5-1 and TRBJ2-5, with D perhaps matching TRBD2 (10 bases). CDR3 length equals 20 residues. In germline, CDR1 is SGHRS, CDR2 YFSETQ. Trimming pared 2 bases from V and 6 bases from J, leaving 32 bases between. CDR3 sequence reads: CASSFSPSDRGGSGRKTQYF. CDR3 coding DNA: TGCGCCAGCAGCTTCTCCCCCTCCGACAGGGGGGGTAGCGGGAGGAAGACCCAGTACTTC.

The CDR3 reads CASSSQGNTGELFF. The CDR3 nucleotides read TGTGCCAGCAGCTCCCAGGGTAACACCGGGGAGCTGTTTTTT. This chain connects TRBV11-3 to TRBJ2-2, with D possibly being TRBD1 (5 bases). V dropped 4 bases and J dropped 2 bases, with 8 bases sitting between them. This CDR3 is built from 14 residues. The germline V gene encodes CDR1 SGHNT and CDR2 YENEEA.

As regards this clone: The junction departs from germline at one end; a sequencing error may be responsible. The rearrangement links TRBV24-1 to TRBJ1-5, with D perhaps matching TRBD1 (6 bases). Germline V CDR1 and CDR2: KGHDR, SFDVKD. This CDR3 is 15 amino acids long. CDR3 coding DNA: TGTGCCACCGGTGACGGGGGAGGGGGAGCTCAGCCCCAGCATTTT. Residues: CATGDGGGGAQPQHF.

V gene TRBV19 combines with J gene TRBJ1-2, with 8 bases lining up with TRBD1. With 4 bases clipped from V and 3 bases from J, the junction kept 4 bases outside the gene matches. The V gene's germline CDR1 is LNHDA and CDR2 SQIVND (reference sequence). The CDR3 covers 14 residues. The DNA for the CDR3 is TGTGCCAGTAGTACCCCAGGGGGCCACTATGGCTACACCTTC. It translates to CASSTPGGHYGYTF.

This rearrangement joins TRBV2 to TRBJ2-2; 8 bases match TRBD2. The germline V gene has CDR1 SNHLY and CDR2 FYNNEI. With V trimmed by 8 bases and J by 6 bases, 8 bases remained unmatched. This CDR3 has 14 residues. For the CDR3, the DNA is TGTGCCAGCGGAAATCGGGGGGGGTCCGGGGAGCTGTTTTTT. This codes for CASGNRGGSGELFF.

Notes on this clone: The germline gene is not matched at one end of the junction; a read error may be the cause. The genes are TRBV24-1 and TRBJ2-7, with 7 bases that match TRBD2. The CDR3 covers 11 residues. CDR1 and CDR2 from the germline V gene are KGHDR and SFDVKD. The CDR3 region is CATSDAAGLNF. The CDR3, as DNA: TGTGCCACCAGTGATGCAGCGGGACTGAACTTC.

The J gene is TRBJ2-1, the V gene TRBV27; 7 nucleotides agree with TRBD2. This CDR3 contains 17 residues. After removal of 6 bases from V and 3 bases from J, the junction contained 14 bases not matched to a gene. Germline V gene data show CDR1 as MNHEY and CDR2 as SMNVEV (reference sequence). The CDR3 loop reads CASSRSRGGVGYNEQFF. In DNA form, the CDR3 reads TGTGCCAGCAGCCGGAGCCGGGGAGGGGTGGGCTACAATGAGCAGTTCTTC.

CDR3 in DNA: TGTGCCAGCAGCCAATCGGGCGGGAGCCGACGGGGCTACACCTTC. This translates into CASSQSGGSRRGYTF. This sequence joins TRBV5-5 and TRBJ1-2; D not certain. This CDR3 is built from 15 residues. The germline V gene encodes CDR1 SGHKS and CDR2 YYEKEE (reference sequence). Between the trimmed V and J ends, which lost 4 bases and 8 bases, there was a span of 21 bases.

The chain is built from TRBV12-3 or TRBV12-4 and TRBJ1-5; D is unclear. This CDR3 has 13 residues. Trimming removed 1 base from V and 3 bases from J, with 4 bases in between. The DNA of the CDR3 is TGTGCCAGCAGTTTAGGGGCCAATCAGCCCCAGCATTTT. It codes for CASSLGANQPQHF.

This clone was seen once. One end of the junction varies from germline; a read error may be responsible. This rearrangement joins TRBV28 to TRBJ2-3; D is perhaps TRBD1 (6 bases). The CDR3 is 12 amino acids. Germline CDR1 and CDR2: MDHEN and SYDVKM. CDR3 in DNA: TGTGCCAGCAGTCCCCACAGGGCTCGTTGGGATTTT. It encodes CASSPHRARWDF.

This clone is judged medium-sized. This chain links TRBV14 with TRBJ2-7; 13 bases line up with TRBD2. The junction had 4 bases not matched to a gene; V was cut back by 5 bases and J by 6 bases. Germline CDR1 reads SGHDN; CDR2 reads FVKESK. The CDR3 runs 14 residues. The CDR3 sequence: CASSFRLAGGEQYF. In nucleotides, the CDR3 is TGTGCCAGCAGCTTCAGACTAGCGGGAGGCGAGCAGTACTTC.

The chain links TRBV9 to TRBJ1-4; maybe TRBD1 (6 bases). Germline values: CDR1 SGDLS, CDR2 YYNGEE. The CDR3 is 16 amino acids. Trimming removed 4 bases from V and 3 bases from J, with 16 bases in between. The DNA of the CDR3 is TGTGCCAGCAGCCATCCTGCGGGGGCTGCTAATGAAAAACTGTTTTTT. It specifies CASSHPAGAANEKLFF.